One and the same sample provided the 23 T cell receptor beta chains below, sequenced in a study of T cells in women clearing cervical HPV infection. Assay: immunoSEQ multiplex PCR; the TCRdb copy retains only in-frame clones and omits some. This sample's table has fewer than 50,000 clones. The sequencing sample was made of blood buffy coat. The receptor source for this set is a woman between 18 and 75 years old with a cervical HPV16 infection that either progressed to CIN3+ or cleared (not recorded which).

Concerning this clone itself: The DNA ends 3 residues before the CDR3 does, and the rest of the CDR3 is filled in from the germline J gene. The chain uses TRBV7-8 and TRBJ1-6; D possibly corresponds to TRBD1 (6 bases). V gave up 8 bases and J gave up 1 base, with 15 bases separating them. The CDR3 loop spans 16 amino acids. From germline, CDR1 is SGHVS and CDR2 FQNEAQ. CDR3 loop: CASRRDIVSYNSPLHF. CDR3 bases read: TGTGCCAGCCGCAGGGACATTGTTTCCTATAATTCACCC.

In the case of this clone: With the read ending 3 residues before the CDR3 end, the germline J gene is used to fill in that end. This chain uses TRBV29-1 with TRBJ2-2, with D maybe TRBD2 (6 bases). Trimming pared 5 bases from V and 6 bases from J, leaving 16 bases between. Germline loops: CDR1 SQVTM, CDR2 ANQGSEA. CDR3 size: 14 residues. The CDR3: CSVRLSSGAGELFF. The CDR3 DNA, read in part, is TGCAGCGTTCGACTCTCTTCGGGGGCCGGGGAG.

Here the CDR3 reads CASSPRPSEDTAFF. Partial CDR3 DNA: TGTGCCAGCTCACCACGCCCTAGCGAAGATACG. The chain has TRBV18 and TRBJ1-1; D uncertain. The read halts 3 residues ahead of the CDR3 end, with the missing end drawn from the germline J gene. This CDR3 has 14 amino acids. The germline gives CDR1 KGHSH, CDR2 LQKENI.

As to this clone: Read coverage stops 3 residues before the CDR3 terminus; the germline J gene supplies the remainder. V is TRBV2 and J is TRBJ1-1; 8 bases map to TRBD1. The trim removed 8 bases at V and 5 bases at J, leaving 16 bases unmatched. CDR3 length: 16 amino acids. The germline gives CDR1 SNHLY, CDR2 FYNNEI. CDR3 amino acids: CASPNNRGIGTTEAFF. The sequenced CDR3 bases are TGTGCCAGCCCGAATAACAGGGGGATCGGGACGACTGAA.

CDR3 bases read: TGCAGTGTGGTCGGAGGGACAGGGATCTGGAATGAG. It specifies CSVVGGTGIWNE. The CDR3 in full is CSVVGGTGIWNEQFF. The rearrangement joins TRBV20-1 to TRBJ2-1; 9 bases are a match to TRBD1. The sequenced fragment ends 3 residues before the CDR3 boundary, so the rest is inferred from the germline J gene. The CDR3 sequence is 15 residues long. The ends lost 7 bases at V and 7 bases at J; junction bases unmatched: 14. CDR1 and CDR2 from the germline V gene are DFQATT and SNEGSKA (reference sequence).

Concerning this clone itself: It is unclear where the CDR3 begins or ends on the DNA, so no DNA is shown, and the CDR3 is as TCRdb lists it. This CDR3 reads CASSAADFRGYTF. The chain is built from TRBV2 and TRBJ1-2. Germline values: CDR1 SNHLY, CDR2 FYNNEI. The CDR3 has 13 residues if both end residues are counted.

With respect to this clone: The read falls 3 residues short of the CDR3 end, and the missing part is taken from the germline J gene. The rearrangement uses TRBV23-1 and TRBJ2-3, with a tentative D call TRBD1 (6 bases). TRBV23-1 counts as an open reading frame of uncertain function. The CDR3 consists of 15 residues. The germline V and J ends were trimmed by 0 bases and 3 bases, with 10 bases remaining between them. CDR3 sequence reads: CASSQSPRGTDTQYF. The covered CDR3 bases are TGCGCCAGCAGTCAATCGCCAAGGGGGACAGATACG.

Note on this clone: From the germline J gene comes the end of the CDR3, since the read stops 3 residues before it. V is TRBV5-1 and J is TRBJ1-1; D is perhaps TRBD1 (6 bases). V shed 5 bases and J shed 5 bases, with 22 bases lying between them. This CDR3 comprises 16 residues. Germline loops: CDR1 SGHRS, CDR2 YFSETQ. CDR3: CASSLAAQGSGTEAFF. The DNA read from the CDR3 is TGCGCCAGCAGTCTTGCCGCACAGGGCTCTGGAACTGAA.

Remarks on this clone: Sequencing ends 3 residues short of the CDR3 end; the germline J gene provides the rest. V and J are TRBV7-8 and TRBJ1-2, with 8 bases fitting TRBD1. This CDR3 has 16 amino acids. V lost 0 bases, J lost 4 bases, and 7 bases stayed unmatched. Per the germline V gene, CDR1 is SGHVS and CDR2 is FQNEAQ. The CDR3 is CASSLAAPGGTYGYTF. The sequenced CDR3 bases are TGTGCCAGCAGCTTAGCCGCTCCAGGGGGCACCTATGGC.

A word on this clone: The CDR3 end lies 3 residues beyond the end of the read and is filled in from the germline J gene. The rearrangement joins TRBV6-1 to TRBJ1-4, with D unresolved. Deletions cut 1 base from V and 8 bases from J, with 11 bases between. CDR1 is MNHNS and CDR2 is SASEGT in the germline V gene. The CDR3 contains 14 residues. The sequenced CDR3 bases are TGTGCCAGCAGTGAAGGAGGTATGAGGGAAAAA. It translates to CASSEGGMREK. The entire CDR3 protein is CASSEGGMREKLFF.

On this clone itself: The read ends 3 residues shy of where the CDR3 ends; the end is completed using the germline J gene. The rearrangement joins TRBV19 to TRBJ2-5, with 11 bases aligning to TRBD2. Trimming removed 5 bases from V and 5 bases from J; junction bases left unmatched: 7. The CDR3 is 15 amino acids. The V gene's germline CDR1 is LNHDA and CDR2 SQIVND (reference sequence). The DNA read from the CDR3 is TGTGCCAGTAGTCCACTAGCGGGAGCAGCCGAGACC. This encodes CASSPLAGAAET. The whole CDR3 protein is CASSPLAGAAETQYF.

The CDR3 loop is CASSEVQGIGELFF. The DNA read from the CDR3 is TGTGCCAGCAGTGAAGTGCAGGGGATCGGGGAG. The chain links TRBV6-1 to TRBJ2-2, with D tentatively TRBD1 (6 bases). The observed sequence ends 3 residues before the CDR3 terminus, with the missing tail filled in from the germline J gene. V lost 1 base and J 7 bases, leaving 10 bases between the germline ends. The length of the CDR3 is 14 residues. Germline CDR1 MNHNS, CDR2 SASEGT.

A remark on this clone: The CDR3 is cut off 3 residues early in the read; its end comes from the germline J gene. V usage is TRBV11-2 and J usage is TRBJ2-7, with 10 bases identical to TRBD1. Unmatched junction bases numbered 6, after V lost 3 bases and J lost 4 bases. The V gene's germline CDR1 is SGHAT and CDR2 FQNNGV. CDR3 length: 15 residues. CDR3 in amino acids: CASSFDPGQGYEQYF. Partial CDR3 DNA: TGTGCCAGCAGCTTCGATCCGGGACAGGGGTACGAG.

Remarks on this clone: The read comes to an end 3 residues before the CDR3 does, leaving the germline J gene to fill in the end. V is TRBV2 and J is TRBJ2-7, with 7 bases identical to TRBD2. The V and J ends lost 8 bases and 0 bases, in that order; junction bases with no gene match: 4. Per the germline V gene, CDR1 is SNHLY and CDR2 is FYNNEI. The CDR3 sequence is 13 residues long. The CDR3 is CASGRGSSYEQYF. CDR3 DNA (partial): TGTGCCAGCGGGCGGGGGAGCTCCTACGAG.

About this clone itself: The DNA ends 3 residues before the CDR3 does, and the rest of the CDR3 is filled in from the germline J gene. The gene calls are TRBV7-9 and TRBJ2-7; no definite D call. Trimming took 1 base from V and 0 from J, leaving 7 bases between them. The CDR3 is 14 residues long. CDR1 is SEHNR, CDR2 FQNEAQ, per germline (reference sequence). The CDR3 bases that were read are TGTGCCAGCAGCTTAGTTACAGTCTCCTACGAG. It is translated as CASSLVTVSYE. The CDR3 in its entirety is CASSLVTVSYEQYF.

Worth noting for this clone: With the read ending 3 residues before the CDR3 end, the germline J gene is used to fill in that end. The V and J genes are TRBV12-3 or TRBV12-4 and TRBJ1-2; D gene ambiguous. Trimming took 6 bases from V and 1 from J, leaving 6 bases between them. The CDR3 runs 12 residues. CDR3 DNA, as far as it was read: TGTGCCAGCAGCCCCCATAACTATGGC. Protein sequence: CASSPHNYG. Given in full, the CDR3 is CASSPHNYGYTF.

Turning to this clone: The CDR3 end lies 3 residues beyond the end of the read and is filled in from the germline J gene. The chain is built from TRBV20-1 and TRBJ2-3, with D tentatively TRBD1 (5 bases). The V gene's germline CDR1 is DFQATT and CDR2 SNEGSKA (reference sequence). Trimming cost V 3 bases and J 2 bases, with 18 bases left between them. This CDR3 has 16 amino acids. The covered CDR3 bases are TGCAGTGCTAGTCCCCTGAGTAGGGGCTACACAGATACG. This translates into CSASPLSRGYTDT. The entire CDR3 is CSASPLSRGYTDTQYF.

With regard to this clone: The read ends 3 residues before the CDR3 terminus; that terminus is restored from the germline J gene. The J gene is TRBJ1-1, the V gene TRBV10-1; 8 bases are a match to TRBD1. The germline V gene encodes CDR1 WNHNN and CDR2 SYGVQD (reference sequence). CDR3 length: 15 residues. The CDR3 bases that were read are TGCGCCAGCAGTGAATTCGGGCAGGGGGCCTCAGAA. This encodes CASSEFGQGASE. The full-length CDR3 reads as CASSEFGQGASEAFF.

In regard to this clone: Read sequence stops 3 residues before the CDR3 end, and the germline J gene provides the missing end. The chain recombines TRBV5-4 with TRBJ1-1; weak D call: TRBD1 (5 bases). The germline V and J ends were trimmed by 4 bases and 5 bases, with 15 bases remaining between them. There are 14 residues in the CDR3. Germline lookup yields CDR1 SGHNT and CDR2 YYREEE (reference sequence). The CDR3 DNA, read in part, is TGTGCCAGCAGCCCGGGAGGGGTGGGGACTGAA. It encodes CASSPGGVGTE. The entire CDR3 protein is CASSPGGVGTEAFF.

Comments on this clone: The read terminates 3 residues ahead of where the CDR3 ends, so the germline J gene completes it. This sequence joins TRBV19 and TRBJ1-1; TRBD1 might be the D (5 bases). CDR3 length: 14 residues. CDR1 LNHDA and CDR2 SQIVND come from the germline V gene (reference sequence). Trimming took 7 bases from V and 1 from J, leaving 13 bases between them. The DNA read from the CDR3 is TGTGCCAGTACCCCGTTCGGGGGGAACACTGAA. Amino acids: CASTPFGGNTE. The entire CDR3 is CASTPFGGNTEAFF.

About this clone: The read stops 3 residues short of the end of the CDR3; the missing end is completed from the germline J gene. This chain links TRBV7-6 with TRBJ1-3, with D hard to call. The CDR3 totals 13 residues. In germline, CDR1 is SGHVS, CDR2 FNYEAQ. Trimming removed 5 bases at V and 0 bases at J, with 5 bases between. The sequenced CDR3 bases are TGTGCCAGCAGCCCCATCTCTGGAAACACC. It encodes CASSPISGNT. The CDR3 in its entirety is CASSPISGNTIYF.

About this clone itself: The DNA ends 3 residues before the CDR3 does, and the rest of the CDR3 is filled in from the germline J gene. The rearrangement joins TRBV7-8 to TRBJ2-7; TRBD2 agrees at 14 bases. Germline V gene data show CDR1 as SGHVS and CDR2 as FQNEAQ. The CDR3 is 15 residues long. With 4 bases clipped from V and 4 bases from J, the junction kept 3 bases outside the gene matches. The covered CDR3 bases are TGTGCCAGCAGCTACGGGACTAGCGGGAGTTACGAG. Protein sequence: CASSYGTSGSYE. The whole CDR3 protein reads CASSYGTSGSYEQYF. The whole variable domain, remainder taken from reference TRBV7-8 and TRBJ2-7, is GAGVSQSPRYKVAKRGQDVALRCDPISGHVSLFWYQQALGQGPEFLTYFQNEAQLDKSGLPSDRFFAERPEGSVSTLKIQRTQQEDSAVYLCASSYGTSGSYEQYFGPGTRLTVT.

Worth noting for this clone: The germline gene is not matched at one end of the junction; a read error may be the cause. With the read ending 3 residues before the CDR3 end, the germline J gene is used to fill in that end. The rearrangement uses TRBV2 and TRBJ1-2, with TRBD1 as a possible D gene (5 bases). CDR1 is SNHLY, CDR2 FYNNEI, per germline. This CDR3 comprises 15 residues. The sequenced part of the CDR3 DNA is TGTGCCAGCAGCGAAGACAGCCACTCCAACTATGGC. Its translation is CASSEDSHSNYG. The CDR3 in its entirety is CASSEDSHSNYGYTF.